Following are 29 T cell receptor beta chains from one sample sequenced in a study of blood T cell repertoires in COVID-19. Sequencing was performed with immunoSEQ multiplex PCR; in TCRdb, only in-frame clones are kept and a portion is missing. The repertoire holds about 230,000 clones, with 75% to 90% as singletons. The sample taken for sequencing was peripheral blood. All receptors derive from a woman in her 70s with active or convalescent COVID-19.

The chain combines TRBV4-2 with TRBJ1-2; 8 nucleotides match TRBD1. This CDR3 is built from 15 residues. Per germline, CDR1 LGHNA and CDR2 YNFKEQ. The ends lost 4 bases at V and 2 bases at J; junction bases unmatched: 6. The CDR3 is CASSRGQGENYGYTF. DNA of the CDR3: TGTGCCAGCAGCCGAGGACAGGGTGAAAACTATGGCTACACCTTC.

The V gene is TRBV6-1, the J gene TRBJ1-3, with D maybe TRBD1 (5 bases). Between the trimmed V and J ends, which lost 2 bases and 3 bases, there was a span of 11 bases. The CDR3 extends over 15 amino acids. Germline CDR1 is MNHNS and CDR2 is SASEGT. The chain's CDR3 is CASSERGRNGNTIYF. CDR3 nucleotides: TGTGCCAGCAGTGAACGGGGGAGAAATGGAAACACCATATATTTT.

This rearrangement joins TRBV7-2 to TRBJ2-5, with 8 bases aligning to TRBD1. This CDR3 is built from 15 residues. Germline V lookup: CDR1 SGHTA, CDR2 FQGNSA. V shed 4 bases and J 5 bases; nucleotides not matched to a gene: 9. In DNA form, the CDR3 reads TGTGCCAGCAGCTATCAGGACAGGGTAGGGGAGACCCAGTACTTC. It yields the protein CASSYQDRVGETQYF.

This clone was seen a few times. The CDR3 loop reads CASTPQGNYGYTF. The CDR3 region has the DNA TGTGCCAGCACCCCACAGGGGAACTATGGCTACACCTTC. This chain links TRBV2 with TRBJ1-2; 7 bases fit TRBD1. The trim removed 7 bases at V and 2 bases at J, leaving 4 bases unmatched. The CDR3 runs to 13 residues. CDR1 SNHLY and CDR2 FYNNEI come from the germline V gene.

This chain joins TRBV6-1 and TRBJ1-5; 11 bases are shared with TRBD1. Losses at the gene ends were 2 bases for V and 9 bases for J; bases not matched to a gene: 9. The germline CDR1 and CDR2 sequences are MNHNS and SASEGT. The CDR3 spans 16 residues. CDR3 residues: CASSEWTGQGGRPQHF. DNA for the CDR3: TGTGCCAGCAGTGAATGGACGGGACAGGGGGGGAGGCCCCAGCATTTT.

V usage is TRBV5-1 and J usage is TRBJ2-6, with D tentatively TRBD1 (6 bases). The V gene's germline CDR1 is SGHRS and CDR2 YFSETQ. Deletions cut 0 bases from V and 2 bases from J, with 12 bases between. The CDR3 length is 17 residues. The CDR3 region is CASSLVGPGAGANVLTF. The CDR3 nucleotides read TGCGCCAGCAGCTTGGTGGGGCCAGGGGCTGGGGCCAACGTCCTGACTTTC. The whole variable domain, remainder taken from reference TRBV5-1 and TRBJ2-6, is KAGVTQTPRYLIKTRGQQVTLSCSPISGHRSVSWYQQTPGQGLQFLFEYFSETQRNKGNFPGRFSGRQFSNSRSEMNVSTLELGDSALYLCASSLVGPGAGANVLTFGAGSRLTVL.

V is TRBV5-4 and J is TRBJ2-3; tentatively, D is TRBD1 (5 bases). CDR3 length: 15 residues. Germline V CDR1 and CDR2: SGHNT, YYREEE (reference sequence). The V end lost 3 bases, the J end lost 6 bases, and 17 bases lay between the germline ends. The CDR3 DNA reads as TGTGCCAGCAGCTGGGGCCTTACCTTAAGGGATACGCAGTATTTT. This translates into CASSWGLTLRDTQYF.

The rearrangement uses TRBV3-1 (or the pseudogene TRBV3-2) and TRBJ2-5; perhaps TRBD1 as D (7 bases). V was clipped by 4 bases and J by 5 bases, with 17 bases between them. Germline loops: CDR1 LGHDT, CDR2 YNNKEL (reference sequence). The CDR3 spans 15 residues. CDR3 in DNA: TGTGCCAGCAGCCCGGGAGCAGGGGGGCCGGAGACCCAGTACTTC. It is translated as CASSPGAGGPETQYF.

The CDR3 region is CASSQSERGSSGANVLTF. The CDR3, as DNA: TGCGCCAGCAGTCAATCGGAGCGGGGAAGCTCTGGGGCCAACGTCCTGACTTTC. V and J are TRBV23-1 and TRBJ2-6; 7 bases line up with TRBD2. TRBV23-1 is identified as an open reading frame with a role that is uncertain. V was pared by 0 bases and J by 0 bases, with 5 bases of the junction left unmatched. This CDR3 has 18 amino acids.

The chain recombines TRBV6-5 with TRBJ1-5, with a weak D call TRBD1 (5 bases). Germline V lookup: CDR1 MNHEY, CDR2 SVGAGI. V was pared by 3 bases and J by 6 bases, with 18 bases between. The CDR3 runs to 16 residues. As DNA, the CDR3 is TGTGCCAGCAGTTATTTTCAGGGCACGGTAATTCAGCCCCAGCATTTT. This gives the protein CASSYFQGTVIQPQHF.

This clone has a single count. CDR3 sequence (DNA): TGTGCCAGCGGGGGCAGGGCTAGCAATCAGCCCCAGCATTTT. Translating it yields CASGGRASNQPQHF. The genes are TRBV2 and TRBJ1-5, with D possibly matching TRBD1 (6 bases). The CDR3 loop spans 14 amino acids. V was trimmed by 8 bases and J by 0 bases, leaving 11 bases between them. CDR1 SNHLY and CDR2 FYNNEI come from the germline V gene.

The chain's CDR3 is CASGREPGELFF. Here the CDR3 DNA reads TGTGCCAGTGGGAGGGAACCCGGGGAGCTGTTTTTT. The genes are TRBV9 and TRBJ2-2; 7 bases line up with TRBD2. V trimming: 8 bases; J trimming: 6 bases; junction bases outside the gene matches: 4. CDR1 is SGDLS and CDR2 is YYNGEE in the germline V gene. This CDR3 region has 12 residues. Together with reference TRBV9 and TRBJ2-2, the CDR3 gives the full variable domain: DSGVTQTPKHLITATGQRVTLRCSPRSGDLSVYWYQQSLDQGLQFLIQYYNGEERAKGNILERFSAQQFPDLHSELNLSSLELGDSALYFCASGREPGELFFGEGSRLTVL.

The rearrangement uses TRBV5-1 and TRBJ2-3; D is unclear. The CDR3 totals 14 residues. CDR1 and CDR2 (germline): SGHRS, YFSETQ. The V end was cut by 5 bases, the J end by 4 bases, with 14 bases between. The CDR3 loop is CASSMLPGADTQYF. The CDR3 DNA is TGCGCCAGCAGTATGCTACCGGGTGCAGATACGCAGTATTTT.

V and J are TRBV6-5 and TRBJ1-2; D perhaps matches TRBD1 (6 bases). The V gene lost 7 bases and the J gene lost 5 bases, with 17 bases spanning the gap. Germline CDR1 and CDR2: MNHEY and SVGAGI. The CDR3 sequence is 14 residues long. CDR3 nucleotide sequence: TGTGCCAGCACCACTGGGGGGGGCCCATATGGCTACACCTTC. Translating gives CASTTGGGPYGYTF.

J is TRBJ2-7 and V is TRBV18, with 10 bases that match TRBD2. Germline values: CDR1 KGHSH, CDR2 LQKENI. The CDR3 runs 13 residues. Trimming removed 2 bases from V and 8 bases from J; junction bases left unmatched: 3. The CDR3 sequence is CASSPSGGVQQYF. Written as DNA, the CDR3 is TGTGCCAGCTCACCAAGCGGGGGGGTTCAGCAGTACTTC.

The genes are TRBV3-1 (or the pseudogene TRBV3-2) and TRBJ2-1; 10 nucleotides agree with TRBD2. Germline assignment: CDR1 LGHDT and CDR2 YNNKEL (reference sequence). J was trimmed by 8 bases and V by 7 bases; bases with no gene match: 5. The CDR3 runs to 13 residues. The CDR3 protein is CASTQRGGHEQFF. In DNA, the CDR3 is TGTGCCAGCACGCAGCGGGGGGGGCATGAGCAGTTCTTC.

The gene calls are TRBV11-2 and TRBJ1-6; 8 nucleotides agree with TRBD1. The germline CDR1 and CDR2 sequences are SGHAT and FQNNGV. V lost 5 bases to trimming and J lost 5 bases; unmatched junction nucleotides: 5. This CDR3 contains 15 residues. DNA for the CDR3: TGTGCCAGCAGCAGACAGGGGAAAAATAATTCACCCCTCCACTTT. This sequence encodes CASSRQGKNNSPLHF.

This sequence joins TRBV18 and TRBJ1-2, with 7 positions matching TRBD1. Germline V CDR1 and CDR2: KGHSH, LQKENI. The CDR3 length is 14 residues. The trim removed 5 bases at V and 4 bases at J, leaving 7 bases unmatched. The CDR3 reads CASSEDRYFYGYTF. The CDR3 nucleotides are TGTGCCAGCTCAGAGGACAGGTACTTCTATGGCTACACCTTC.

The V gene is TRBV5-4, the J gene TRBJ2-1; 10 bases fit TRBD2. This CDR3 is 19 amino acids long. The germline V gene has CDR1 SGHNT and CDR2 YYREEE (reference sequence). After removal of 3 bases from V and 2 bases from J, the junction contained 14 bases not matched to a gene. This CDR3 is CASSSSSGRGAGAYNEQFF. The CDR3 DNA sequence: TGTGCCAGCAGCTCATCTAGCGGGAGAGGAGCGGGGGCCTACAATGAGCAGTTCTTC.

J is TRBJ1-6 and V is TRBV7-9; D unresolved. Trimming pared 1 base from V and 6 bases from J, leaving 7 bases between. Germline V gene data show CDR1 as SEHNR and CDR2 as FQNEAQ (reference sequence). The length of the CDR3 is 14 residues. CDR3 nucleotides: TGTGCCAGCAGCTTAGACAGTTCTAATTCACCCCTCCACTTT. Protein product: CASSLDSSNSPLHF.

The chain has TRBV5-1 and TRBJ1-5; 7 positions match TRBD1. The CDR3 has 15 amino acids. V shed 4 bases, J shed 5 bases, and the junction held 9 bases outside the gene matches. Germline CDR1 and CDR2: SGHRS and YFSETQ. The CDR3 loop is CASSPGDSLDQPQHF. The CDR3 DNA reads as TGCGCCAGCAGCCCCGGGGACAGCCTCGATCAGCCCCAGCATTTT.

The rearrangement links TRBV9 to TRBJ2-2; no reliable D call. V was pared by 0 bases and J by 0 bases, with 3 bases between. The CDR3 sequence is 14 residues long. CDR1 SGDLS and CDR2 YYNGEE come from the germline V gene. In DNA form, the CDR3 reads TGTGCCAGCAGCGTAGTCGCGAACACCGGGGAGCTGTTTTTT. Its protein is CASSVVANTGELFF.

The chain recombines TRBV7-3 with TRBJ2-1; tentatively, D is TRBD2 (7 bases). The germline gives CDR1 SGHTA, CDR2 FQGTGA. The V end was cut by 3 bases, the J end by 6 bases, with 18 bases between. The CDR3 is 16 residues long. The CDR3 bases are TGTGCCAGCAGCTTGGGGGGGGCTGGAACGTCCAATGAGCAGTTCTTC. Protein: CASSLGGAGTSNEQFF.

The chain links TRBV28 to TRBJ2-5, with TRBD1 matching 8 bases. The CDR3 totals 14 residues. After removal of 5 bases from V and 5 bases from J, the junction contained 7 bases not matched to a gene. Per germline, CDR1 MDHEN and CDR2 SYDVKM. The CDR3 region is CASSTRRGQETQYF. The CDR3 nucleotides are TGTGCCAGCAGTACCCGCAGGGGGCAGGAGACCCAGTACTTC.

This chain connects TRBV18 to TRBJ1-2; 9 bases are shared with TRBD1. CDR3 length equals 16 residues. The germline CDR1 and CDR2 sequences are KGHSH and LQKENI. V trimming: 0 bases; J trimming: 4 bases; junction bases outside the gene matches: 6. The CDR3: CASSPPTGGQFYGYTF. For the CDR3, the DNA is TGTGCCAGCTCACCACCTACAGGGGGCCAATTCTATGGCTACACCTTC.

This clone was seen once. CDR3 in amino acids: CASSKGDRGYEQYF. The CDR3 DNA is TGTGCCAGTAGTAAGGGCGACAGGGGGTACGAGCAGTACTTC. The chain combines TRBV19 with TRBJ2-7; 9 bases fit TRBD1. Germline CDR1 reads LNHDA; CDR2 reads SQIVND (reference sequence). The CDR3 has 14 residues. Trimming at V came to 4 bases and at J to 4 bases, leaving 5 bases not matched to a gene. Filled out from reference TRBV19 and TRBJ2-7, the complete variable domain reads DGGITQSPKYLFRKEGQNVTLSCEQNLNHDAMYWYRQDPGQGLRLIYYSQIVNDFQKGDIAEGYSVSREKKESFPLTVTSAQKNPTAFYLCASSKGDRGYEQYFGPGTRLTVT.

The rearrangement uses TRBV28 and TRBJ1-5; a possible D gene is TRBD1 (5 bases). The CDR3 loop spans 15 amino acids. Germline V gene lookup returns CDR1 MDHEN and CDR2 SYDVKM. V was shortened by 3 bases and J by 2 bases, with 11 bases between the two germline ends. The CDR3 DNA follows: TGTGCCAGCAGTTTGGGGGGGAGGGGCAATCAGCCCCAGCATTTT. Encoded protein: CASSLGGRGNQPQHF.

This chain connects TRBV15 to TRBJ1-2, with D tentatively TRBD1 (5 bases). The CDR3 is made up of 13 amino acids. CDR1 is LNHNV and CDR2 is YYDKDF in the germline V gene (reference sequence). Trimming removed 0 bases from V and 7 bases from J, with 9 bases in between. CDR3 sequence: CATSREGGVGYTF. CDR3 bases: TGTGCCACCAGCAGAGAGGGGGGGGTTGGCTACACCTTC.

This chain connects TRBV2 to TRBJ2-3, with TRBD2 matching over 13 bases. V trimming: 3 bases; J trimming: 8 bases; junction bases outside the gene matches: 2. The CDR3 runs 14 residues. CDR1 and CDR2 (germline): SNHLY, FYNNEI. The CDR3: CASSETSGGFTQYF. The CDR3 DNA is TGTGCCAGCAGTGAGACTAGCGGGGGGTTTACGCAGTATTTT.